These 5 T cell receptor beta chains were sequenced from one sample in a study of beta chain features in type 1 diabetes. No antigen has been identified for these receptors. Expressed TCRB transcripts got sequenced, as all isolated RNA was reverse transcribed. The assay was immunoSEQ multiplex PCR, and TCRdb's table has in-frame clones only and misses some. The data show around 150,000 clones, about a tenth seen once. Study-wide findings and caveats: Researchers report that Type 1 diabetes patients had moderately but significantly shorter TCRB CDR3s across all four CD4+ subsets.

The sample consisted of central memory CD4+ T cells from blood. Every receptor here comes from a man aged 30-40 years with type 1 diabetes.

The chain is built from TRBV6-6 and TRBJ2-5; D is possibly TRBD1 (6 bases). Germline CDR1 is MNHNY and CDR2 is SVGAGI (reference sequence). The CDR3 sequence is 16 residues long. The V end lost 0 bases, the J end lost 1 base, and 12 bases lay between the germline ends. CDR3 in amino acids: CASSYSRGTFQETQYF. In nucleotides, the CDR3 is TGTGCCAGCAGTTACTCCAGGGGAACCTTCCAAGAGACCCAGTACTTC.

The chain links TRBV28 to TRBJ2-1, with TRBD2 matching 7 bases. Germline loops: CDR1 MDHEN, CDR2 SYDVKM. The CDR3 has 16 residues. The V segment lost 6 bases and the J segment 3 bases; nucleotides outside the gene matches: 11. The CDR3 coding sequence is TGTGCCAGCAGAGGACTAGTTTCCCACCACTACAATGAGCAGTTCTTC. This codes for CASRGLVSHHYNEQFF.

The CDR3 loop reads CASSALSGNTEAFF. Written as DNA, the CDR3 is TGTGCCAGCAGCGCCCTTTCAGGGAACACTGAAGCTTTCTTT. The chain uses TRBV9 and TRBJ1-1; D ambiguous. Germline V gene lookup returns CDR1 SGDLS and CDR2 YYNGEE. The V end lost 3 bases, the J end lost 1 base, and 10 bases lay between the germline ends. The CDR3 has 14 residues.

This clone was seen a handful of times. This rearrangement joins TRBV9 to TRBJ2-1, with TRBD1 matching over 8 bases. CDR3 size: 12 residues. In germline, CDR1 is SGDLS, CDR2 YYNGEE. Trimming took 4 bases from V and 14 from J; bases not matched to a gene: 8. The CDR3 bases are TGTGCCAGCAGCTCCAGCCCGGGACAGGAGTTCTTC. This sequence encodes CASSSSPGQEFF.

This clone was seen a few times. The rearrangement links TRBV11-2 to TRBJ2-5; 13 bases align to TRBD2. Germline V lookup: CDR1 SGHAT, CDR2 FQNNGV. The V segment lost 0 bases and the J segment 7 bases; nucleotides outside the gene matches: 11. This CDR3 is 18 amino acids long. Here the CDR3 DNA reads TGTGCCAGCAGCTTAGAGGGACTAGCGGGGAGTACAACTGGGACCCAGTACTTC. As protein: CASSLEGLAGSTTGTQYF.